This passage covers 25 T cell receptor beta chains from one sample sequenced in a study of cytomegalovirus exposure and HLA in healthy donors. It was with 60 Vbeta and 13 Jbeta primers that the PCR ran. Measured with immunoSEQ multiplex PCR; TCRdb has only the in-frame clones, and not every one. Among 200,000 to 250,000 clones, around 76% were seen once, and the ten largest hold 0.55% to 0.75%. The specimen sequenced was PBMCs. These receptors were collected from a man younger than 35 in good health and CMV-seronegative.

V usage is TRBV25-1 and J usage is TRBJ1-4; maybe TRBD1 (6 bases). Germline lookup yields CDR1 MGHDK and CDR2 SYGVNS. The V end was cut by 2 bases, the J end by 4 bases, with 11 bases between. The CDR3 runs 15 residues. The CDR3 DNA is TGTGCCAGCAGTGAAAGGCAGGGGATTAATGAAAAACTGTTTTTT. It codes for CASSERQGINEKLFF. Drawing the rest from reference TRBV25-1 and TRBJ1-4, the complete variable domain is EADIYQTPRYLVIGTGKKITLECSQTMGHDKMYWYQQDPGMELHLIHYSYGVNSTEKGDLSSESTVSRIRTEHFPLTLESARPSHTSQYLCASSERQGINEKLFFGSGTQLSVL.

V is TRBV6-6 and J is TRBJ1-2; D perhaps matches TRBD1 (5 bases). Germline V gives CDR1 MNHNY, CDR2 SVGAGI (reference sequence). The CDR3 extends over 15 amino acids. V lost 6 bases and J 3 bases, leaving 17 bases between the germline ends. As DNA, the CDR3 is TGTGCCAGCAGCCCGGGGACGGGGGATCACTATGGCTACACCTTC. As protein: CASSPGTGDHYGYTF.

The gene calls are TRBV11-2 and TRBJ2-5; tentatively, D is TRBD2 (5 bases). This CDR3 is built from 14 residues. V lost 5 bases, J lost 5 bases, and 15 bases lay in between. In germline, CDR1 is SGHAT, CDR2 FQNNGV. CDR3 sequence reads: CASSPSSGGETQYF. The CDR3 DNA is TGTGCCAGCAGCCCTAGTTCGGGCGGGGAGACCCAGTACTTC.

This clone appeared a few times. The chain carries TRBV18 and TRBJ2-7; 9 nucleotides match TRBD1. V trimming: 6 bases; J trimming: 2 bases; junction bases outside the gene matches: 8. The CDR3 totals 15 residues. Germline V CDR1 and CDR2: KGHSH, LQKENI. In nucleotides, the CDR3 is TGTGCCAGCTCGCCATTTCGGGACAGGGCCTACGAGCAGTACTTC. Protein product: CASSPFRDRAYEQYF.

The chain uses TRBV28 and TRBJ2-2, with 7 positions matching TRBD1. The ends lost 6 bases at V and 6 bases at J; junction bases unmatched: 7. The CDR3 sequence is 14 residues long. The V gene's germline CDR1 is MDHEN and CDR2 SYDVKM. The CDR3 loop is CASSATGSAGELFF. In nucleotides, the CDR3 is TGTGCCAGCAGCGCGACAGGGTCCGCCGGGGAGCTGTTTTTT. Full variable domain (missing parts from reference TRBV28 and TRBJ2-2): DVKVTQSSRYLVKRTGEKVFLECVQDMDHENMFWYRQDPGLGLRLIYFSYDVKMKEKGDIPEGYSVSREKKERFSLILESASTNQTSMYLCASSATGSAGELFFGEGSRLTVL.

As to this clone: The germline gene is not matched at one end of the junction; a read error may be the cause. This chain links TRBV6-1 with TRBJ2-7; 7 positions match TRBD1. The CDR3 is 15 amino acids. In germline, CDR1 is MNHNS, CDR2 SASEGT. This CDR3 is CTSSATRQGSHEQYF. Here the CDR3 DNA reads TGTACCAGCAGTGCCACACGACAGGGTTCCCACGAGCAGTACTTC.

The chain combines TRBV7-2 with TRBJ2-1; 14 nucleotides match TRBD2. This CDR3 spans 15 amino acids. Per germline, CDR1 SGHTA and CDR2 FQGNSA. Trimming cost V 1 base and J 12 bases; bases outside gene matches: 5. The CDR3 spells CASSLGLAGGKGQFF. The CDR3 DNA reads TGTGCCAGCAGCTTAGGACTAGCGGGAGGGAAGGGGCAGTTCTTC.

This clone has just a few counts. V usage is TRBV4-1 and J usage is TRBJ1-5; D is unresolved. There are 14 residues in the CDR3. V shed 1 base and J shed 3 bases, with 7 bases lying between them. In germline, CDR1 is MGHRA, CDR2 YSYEKL. This CDR3 is CASSQAQTNQPQHF. CDR3 in DNA: TGCGCCAGCAGCCAAGCACAGACCAATCAGCCCCAGCATTTT.

To note about this clone: The junction differs from germline at one of its ends, possibly a read error. The V and J genes are TRBV5-6 and TRBJ2-1, with 8 bases identical to TRBD1. There are 12 residues in the CDR3. CDR1 is SGHDT, CDR2 YYEEEE, per germline. This CDR3 is CASSFRGPRNVF. The CDR3 DNA sequence: TGTGCCAGCAGCTTCAGGGGGCCTAGGAACGTCTTC.

This sequence joins TRBV18 and TRBJ1-2; D is uncertain. The V gene's germline CDR1 is KGHSH and CDR2 LQKENI. Trimming cost V 3 bases and J 0 bases, with 8 bases left between them. The CDR3 has 14 residues. The CDR3 loop is CASSPPGSNYGYTF. The CDR3 DNA reads TGTGCCAGCTCACCTCCGGGATCTAACTATGGCTACACCTTC.

CDR3 sequence: CASSLESLRRGNEQFF. The CDR3 coding sequence is TGTGCCAGCAGCTTAGAATCCCTACGGAGGGGCAATGAGCAGTTCTTC. The chain uses TRBV7-9 and TRBJ2-1; D possibly corresponds to TRBD2 (6 bases). Per the germline V gene, CDR1 is SEHNR and CDR2 is FQNEAQ (reference sequence). With 1 base removed from V and 6 bases from J, the gap between germline ends came to 16 bases. There are 16 residues in the CDR3.

This clone showed up just once. This chain joins TRBV11-2 and TRBJ1-3, with a tentative D call TRBD1 (6 bases). Trimming stripped 6 bases from V and 0 bases from J, with 21 bases between. CDR3 size: 18 residues. CDR1 is SGHAT and CDR2 is FQNNGV in the germline V gene. CDR3: CASSTLGAVPNSGNTIYF. CDR3 coding DNA: TGTGCCAGCAGTACCCTGGGGGCCGTCCCCAACTCTGGAAACACCATATATTTT.

This chain connects TRBV7-9 to TRBJ1-1; the D is unclear. V was shortened by 3 bases and J by 1 base, with 9 bases between the two germline ends. CDR1 SEHNR and CDR2 FQNEAQ come from the germline V gene (reference sequence). The CDR3 extends over 14 amino acids. CDR3 sequence reads: CASSFRDTNTEAFF. The DNA of the CDR3 is TGTGCCAGCAGCTTTCGAGACACGAACACTGAAGCTTTCTTT.

This sequence joins TRBV4-1 and TRBJ2-7; TRBD2 aligns across 10 bases. CDR3 length: 14 amino acids. Germline-derived CDR1 and CDR2 are MGHRA and YSYEKL. Germline trimming cut 6 bases from V and 2 bases from J; bases unmatched to any gene: 4. In nucleotides, the CDR3 is TGCGCCAGCAGAAGGACTAGCGGAGCCTACGAGCAGTACTTC. This translates into CASRRTSGAYEQYF.

The V gene is TRBV10-3, the J gene TRBJ2-5, with TRBD1 matching over 7 bases. The CDR3 spans 14 residues. The germline gives CDR1 ENHRY, CDR2 SYGVKD. The V segment lost 3 bases and the J segment 1 base; nucleotides outside the gene matches: 2. CDR3 region: CAISDGTAQETQYF. The CDR3 DNA reads as TGTGCCATCAGTGATGGGACAGCCCAAGAGACCCAGTACTTC.

The rearrangement joins TRBV5-1 to TRBJ2-1, with D perhaps TRBD2 (6 bases). The CDR3 sequence is 16 residues long. Germline V gives CDR1 SGHRS, CDR2 YFSETQ. Trimming stripped 0 bases from V and 0 bases from J, with 10 bases between. CDR3 loop: CASSLVTRDSYNEQFF. CDR3 sequence (DNA): TGCGCCAGCAGCTTGGTAACGCGGGACTCCTACAATGAGCAGTTCTTC.

The chain recombines TRBV19 with TRBJ2-1; 9 bases fit TRBD2. The length of the CDR3 is 14 residues. With 10 bases clipped from V and 9 bases from J, the junction kept 13 bases outside the gene matches. CDR1 and CDR2 (germline): LNHDA, SQIVND (reference sequence). CDR3 residues: CATLPAGGPGEQFF. The CDR3 DNA follows: TGTGCCACTCTCCCGGCGGGAGGGCCGGGTGAGCAGTTCTTC.

This clone was seen more than once but under ten times. This sequence joins TRBV6-6 and TRBJ1-4; the D gene is possibly TRBD1 (6 bases). The V end lost 5 bases, the J end lost 4 bases, and 11 bases lay between the germline ends. The germline V gene encodes CDR1 MNHNY and CDR2 SVGAGI (reference sequence). The CDR3 extends over 14 amino acids. CDR3 coding DNA: TGTGCCAGCAGTCCCCAGGGGAATAATGAAAAACTGTTTTTT. Its protein product is CASSPQGNNEKLFF.

This clone was observed once. The chain couples TRBV11-2 to TRBJ1-1; 7 nucleotides line up with TRBD1. This CDR3 has 16 residues. Germline CDR1 reads SGHAT; CDR2 reads FQNNGV. J lost 6 bases, V lost 1 base, and 11 bases had no gene match. CDR3 protein: CASSLVFRKGAAEAFF. In DNA form, the CDR3 reads TGTGCCAGCAGCTTAGTGTTTCGTAAGGGGGCAGCTGAAGCTTTCTTT. Based on the CDR3 plus reference TRBV11-2 and TRBJ1-1, the full variable domain is EAGVAQSPRYKIIEKRQSVAFWCNPISGHATLYWYQQILGQGPKLLIQFQNNGVVDDSQLPKDRFSAERLKGVDSTLKIQPAKLEDSAVYLCASSLVFRKGAAEAFFGQGTRLTVV.

The chain recombines TRBV28 with TRBJ1-4; 8 bases fit TRBD1. CDR1 MDHEN and CDR2 SYDVKM come from the germline V gene. The CDR3 sequence is 14 residues long. Trimming took 5 bases from V and 8 from J; bases not matched to a gene: 7. Written as DNA, the CDR3 is TGTGCCAGCAGTCCGGACAGGGTAGGAGAAAAACTGTTTTTT. Protein product: CASSPDRVGEKLFF.

The chain joins TRBV20-1 to TRBJ2-1; possible D gene TRBD2, 5 bases. V was clipped by 4 bases and J by 6 bases, with 7 bases between them. The CDR3 spans 11 residues. CDR1 and CDR2 from the germline V gene are DFQATT and SNEGSKA (reference sequence). The CDR3 sequence: CSATSGNEQFF. CDR3 in DNA: TGCAGTGCTACCAGCGGCAATGAGCAGTTCTTC.

The gene calls are TRBV7-6 and TRBJ2-1; TRBD2 matches 7 bases. J was trimmed by 7 bases and V by 1 base; bases with no gene match: 10. CDR1 is SGHVS and CDR2 is FNYEAQ in the germline V gene. CDR3 length: 16 amino acids. The CDR3 DNA reads as TGTGCCAGCAGCTTAGTTGCGGGGGACTATGGGAATGAGCAGTTCTTC. Its protein product is CASSLVAGDYGNEQFF. The full variable domain, rest sourced from reference TRBV7-6 and TRBJ2-1, is GAGVSQSPRYKVTKRGQDVALRCDPISGHVSLYWYRQALGQGPEFLTYFNYEAQQDKSGLPNDRFSAERPEGSISTLTIQRTEQRDSAMYRCASSLVAGDYGNEQFFGPGTRLTVL.

The CDR3 is CASFPRGGNHGYTF. CDR3 in DNA: TGTGCCAGTTTCCCCCGGGGAGGCAATCATGGCTACACCTTC. The chain joins TRBV19 to TRBJ1-2, with D unclear. From germline, CDR1 is LNHDA and CDR2 SQIVND (reference sequence). The CDR3 is made up of 14 amino acids. V lost 8 bases to trimming and J lost 6 bases, with 19 bases between them.

To note about this clone: One junction end disagrees with the germline gene, perhaps due to a read error. This chain connects TRBV7-9 to TRBJ1-1, with D tentatively TRBD1 (6 bases). Germline CDR1 SEHNR, CDR2 FQNEAQ (reference sequence). The CDR3 is 16 residues long. For the CDR3, the DNA is TGTTCCAGCAGCTTAGGGGCCGGGACAATGAACACTGAAGCTTTCTTT. It codes for CSSSLGAGTMNTEAFF. The whole variable domain, filled in from reference TRBV7-9 and TRBJ1-1, reads DTGVSQNPRHKITKRGQNVTFRCDPISEHNRLYWYRQTLGQGPEFLTYFQNEAQLEKSRLLSDRFSAERPKGSFSTLEIQRTEQGDSAMYLCSSSLGAGTMNTEAFFGQGTRLTVV.

The chain is built from TRBV18 and TRBJ1-4; 9 nucleotides align to TRBD1. The CDR3 runs to 17 residues. The germline V gene encodes CDR1 KGHSH and CDR2 LQKENI. The trim removed 6 bases at V and 2 bases at J, leaving 10 bases unmatched. CDR3 nucleotides: TGTGCCAGCTCGGGTAGGACAGGGGAGGGTACTAATGAAAAACTGTTTTTT. It specifies CASSGRTGEGTNEKLFF. Together with reference TRBV18 and TRBJ1-4, the CDR3 gives the full variable domain: NAGVMQNPRHLVRRRGQEARLRCSPMKGHSHVYWYRQLPEEGLKFMVYLQKENIIDESGMPKERFSAEFPKEGPSILRIQQVVRGDSAAYFCASSGRTGEGTNEKLFFGSGTQLSVL.